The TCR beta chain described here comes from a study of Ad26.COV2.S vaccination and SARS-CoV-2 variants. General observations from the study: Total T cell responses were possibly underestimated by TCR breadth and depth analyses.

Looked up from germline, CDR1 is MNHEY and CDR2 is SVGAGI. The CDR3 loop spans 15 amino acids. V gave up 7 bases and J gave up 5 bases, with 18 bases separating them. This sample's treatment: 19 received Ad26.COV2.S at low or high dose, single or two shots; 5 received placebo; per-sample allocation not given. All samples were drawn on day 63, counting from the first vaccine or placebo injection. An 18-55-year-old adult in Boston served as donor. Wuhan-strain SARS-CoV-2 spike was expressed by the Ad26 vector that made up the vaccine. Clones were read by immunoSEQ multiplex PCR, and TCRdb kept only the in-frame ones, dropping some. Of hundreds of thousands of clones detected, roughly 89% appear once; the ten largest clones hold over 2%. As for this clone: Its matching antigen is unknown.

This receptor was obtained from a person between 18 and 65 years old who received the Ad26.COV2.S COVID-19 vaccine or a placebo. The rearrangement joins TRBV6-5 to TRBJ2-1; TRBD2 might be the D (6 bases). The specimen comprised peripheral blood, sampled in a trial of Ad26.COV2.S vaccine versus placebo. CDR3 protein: CASIKWPGENNEQFF. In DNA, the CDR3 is TGTGCCAGCATCAAGTGGCCGGGAGAGAACAATGAGCAGTTCTTC.